Listed below are T cell receptor beta chains from one sample, sequenced in a study of T cell changes during pregnancy in multiple sclerosis. Measured with immunoSEQ multiplex PCR; TCRdb has only the in-frame clones, and not every one. The sample has approximately 30,000 clones, 89% seen once. The sample in question was CD8+ T cells from peripheral blood mononuclear cells, obtained in the first trimester of pregnancy. These receptors were collected from a female donor with multiple sclerosis, enrolled in a pregnancy study. CDR3s include the opening cysteine and the closing phenylalanine or tryptophan. Fields, in order: D gene, V gene, J gene, clone size, CDR3 protein, CDR3 DNA. A D gene is named only where the DNA matches it firmly. Size is stated for part of the rows, as once, few or many counts, or as a class when the clone is expanded.

>TRBD1|TRBV7-9|TRBJ2-7|.
CASSLAQGSLDEQYF
TGTGCCAGCAGCTTAGCACAGGGGAGTTTGGACGAGCAGTACTTC
>.|TRBV4-2|TRBJ1-1|.
CASSRRDTKTNTEAFF
TGTGCCAGCAGCCGACGGGACACTAAGACGAACACTGAAGCTTTCTTT
>TRBD1|TRBV28|TRBJ1-2|.
CASSFNTGGASYGYTF
TGTGCCAGCAGTTTTAATACAGGGGGCGCGAGCTATGGCTACACCTTC
>TRBD2|TRBV27|TRBJ2-1|.
CASRGGPGSGRDEQFF
TGTGCCAGCAGGGGAGGGCCGGGCTCGGGCAGGGATGAGCAGTTCTTC
>TRBD2|TRBV19|TRBJ2-1|.
CASSIVPGLAGNNEQFF
TGTGCCAGTAGTATAGTCCCCGGACTAGCGGGTAACAATGAGCAGTTCTTC
>.|TRBV7-9|TRBJ2-5|.
CASSLTEYQETQYF
TGTGCCAGCAGCCTAACAGAGTACCAAGAGACCCAGTACTTC
>TRBD2|TRBV9|TRBJ2-2|few
CASSLTSGGRGELFF
TGTGCCAGCAGCTTGACTAGCGGGGGTCGGGGGGAGCTGTTTTTT
>TRBD2|TRBV27|TRBJ2-1|.
CASSPIAGSYNEQFF
TGTGCCAGCAGTCCCATAGCGGGATCCTACAATGAGCAGTTCTTC
>TRBD1|TRBV6-5|TRBJ1-3|.
CASRTDRGNTIYF
TGTGCCAGCAGGACGGACAGGGGAAACACCATATATTTT
>.|TRBV28|TRBJ1-5|.
CASSLTADNQPQHF
TGTGCCAGCAGTTTAACCGCAGACAATCAGCCCCAGCATTTT
>.|TRBV5-4|TRBJ1-3|medium-sized
CASSLGGVPGNTIYF
TGTGCCAGCAGTTTGGGGGGGGTCCCTGGAAACACCATATATTTT
>TRBD1|TRBV2|TRBJ1-2|.
CASGPGGKGDYGYTF
TGTGCCAGCGGACCAGGGGGCAAGGGGGACTATGGCTACACCTTC
>.|TRBV5-6|TRBJ2-7|.
CASSHPDGGYEQYF
TGTGCCAGCAGCCACCCGGACGGAGGCTACGAGCAGTACTTC
>.|TRBV29-1|TRBJ1-1|.
CSGTVNTEAFF
TGCAGCGGGACAGTAAACACTGAAGCTTTCTTT
>.|TRBV7-9|TRBJ2-1|once
CASSSNNEQFF
TGTGCCAGCAGTAGTAACAATGAGCAGTTCTTC
>TRBD2|TRBV6-1|TRBJ2-2|few
CASSEDLAGAGELFF
TGTGCCAGCAGTGAAGACCTAGCGGGAGCCGGGGAGCTGTTTTTT
>TRBD2|TRBV6-4|TRBJ2-3|.
CASSSQAGSTDTQYF
TGTGCCAGCAGTTCTCAAGCGGGGAGCACAGATACGCAGTATTTT
>TRBD1|TRBV7-9|TRBJ2-1|.
CASSFRDSLNEQFF
TGTGCCAGCAGCTTCCGGGACAGCCTGAATGAGCAGTTCTTC
>TRBD1|TRBV27|TRBJ1-5|.
CASSLWGQGDGNQPQHF
TGTGCCAGCAGTTTATGGGGACAGGGGGACGGCAATCAGCCCCAGCATTTT
>.|TRBV2|TRBJ2-1|.
CASSSGSQSYNEQFF
TGTGCCAGCAGTTCCGGGTCGCAATCCTACAATGAGCAGTTCTTC
>.|TRBV2|TRBJ1-2|once
CAHLGALGYTF
TGTGCCCACTTGGGGGCTTTGGGCTACACCTTC
>.|TRBV28|TRBJ1-2|.
CASSAGQRPNYGYTF
TGTGCCAGCAGTGCCGGACAGAGGCCTAACTATGGCTACACCTTC
>.|TRBV6-4|TRBJ2-3|.
CASSVGKGADTQYF
TGTGCCAGCAGTGTAGGGAAGGGGGCAGATACGCAGTATTTT
>TRBD1|TRBV18|TRBJ2-7|once
CASSQTTGDSYEQYF
TGTGCCAGCTCACAAACAACAGGGGACTCCTACGAGCAGTACTTC
>.|TRBV28|TRBJ1-1|.
CASSSLGYLEGTEAFF
TGTGCCAGCAGTTCCTTAGGGTACCTAGAGGGCACTGAAGCTTTCTTT
>TRBD1|TRBV6-1|TRBJ1-2|.
CASRPTGGSGYTF
TGTGCCAGCAGACCGACAGGGGGCTCTGGCTACACCTTC
>TRBD2|TRBV11-3|TRBJ2-2|.
CASSPLGLAGGITGELFF
TGTGCCAGCAGCCCCCTCGGGCTAGCGGGAGGAATAACCGGGGAGCTGTTTTTT
>.|TRBV10-3|TRBJ2-7|.
CAISDGQDIYEQYF
TGTGCCATCAGTGATGGTCAGGATATCTACGAGCAGTACTTC
>TRBD2|TRBV27|TRBJ2-7|.
CASSLGLAGGEQYF
TGTGCCAGCAGTTTAGGGCTAGCGGGAGGCGAGCAGTACTTC
>TRBD2|TRBV5-1|TRBJ2-1|.
CASRYRTSDEQFF
TGCGCCAGCCGTTACCGGACTAGCGATGAGCAGTTCTTC
>TRBD2|TRBV5-1|TRBJ2-7|.
CASSLGRSGSSYEQYF
TGCGCCAGCAGCTTGGGGCGTAGCGGGAGCTCCTACGAGCAGTACTTC
>.|TRBV28|TRBJ2-5|once
CASSFARFGSGYQETQYF
TGTGCCAGCAGTTTCGCGCGTTTTGGAAGCGGGTACCAAGAGACCCAGTACTTC
>TRBD2|TRBV5-4|TRBJ2-1|.
CASSGTTSGSYNEQFF
TGTGCCAGCAGCGGGACGACTAGCGGTTCCTACAATGAGCAGTTCTTC
>.|TRBV7-9|TRBJ2-7|.
CASSFGGTYEQYF
TGTGCCAGCAGCTTCGGGGGAACCTACGAGCAGTACTTC
>.|TRBV4-2|TRBJ1-2|.
CASSQETASYGYTF
TGTGCCAGCAGCCAAGAAACAGCTTCCTATGGCTACACCTTC
>.|TRBV2|TRBJ2-1|.
CASLDSSGNEQFF
TGTGCCAGCCTGGACTCATCCGGGAATGAGCAGTTCTTC
>.|TRBV9|TRBJ1-1|.
CASSVNPTEPNTEAFF
TGTGCCAGCAGCGTTAACCCGACAGAGCCGAACACTGAAGCTTTCTTT
>TRBD1|TRBV7-9|TRBJ2-7|.
CASSLGRTGSEQYF
TGTGCCAGCAGCTTAGGCCGGACAGGGAGCGAGCAGTACTTC
>TRBD2|TRBV5-1|TRBJ2-2|once
CASSSRAGVDTGELFF
TGCGCCAGCAGCTCGAGAGCGGGAGTGGACACCGGGGAGCTGTTTTTT
>TRBD1|TRBV7-9|TRBJ1-1|.
CASSSRDRYAGMNTEAFF
TGTGCCAGCAGCTCCCGGGACAGGTACGCGGGCATGAACACTGAAGCTTTCTTT
>TRBD2|TRBV27|TRBJ2-5|.
CASSLLAGGWETQYF
TGTGCCAGCAGTTTACTAGCGGGAGGTTGGGAGACCCAGTACTTC
>TRBD1|TRBV29-1|TRBJ1-2|once
CSVEIGTASNYGYTF
TGCAGCGTTGAAATAGGGACAGCTTCTAACTATGGCTACACCTTC
>.|TRBV5-1|TRBJ2-7|few
CASSLIGSAAEQYF
TGCGCCAGCAGCTTGATAGGTTCGGCGGCCGAGCAGTACTTC
>TRBD2|TRBV6-1|TRBJ2-5|large
CASSRLAGRGETQYF
TGTGCCAGCAGCCGACTAGCGGGGAGGGGAGAGACCCAGTACTTC
>.|TRBV5-1|TRBJ2-1|.
CASSWRTHNEQFF
TGCGCCAGCAGCTGGAGGACCCACAATGAGCAGTTCTTC
>TRBD1|TRBV19|TRBJ2-7|.
CASSPDRSSYEQYF
TGTGCCAGTAGTCCGGACAGGAGCTCCTACGAGCAGTACTTC
>TRBD1|TRBV27|TRBJ2-1|.
CASSPDRGLNEQFF
TGTGCCAGCAGTCCCGACAGGGGGCTCAATGAGCAGTTCTTC
>.|TRBV4-1|TRBJ2-7|.
CASNLELGPYEQYF
TGCGCCAGCAACCTTGAATTGGGCCCCTACGAGCAGTACTTC
>.|TRBV6-5|TRBJ1-4|.
CASSYSPPPPREKLFF
TGTGCCAGCAGTTACTCGCCGCCACCCCCGCGGGAAAAACTGTTTTTT
>TRBD2|TRBV5-4|TRBJ2-5|.
CASSREREGGRKTQYF
TGTGCCAGCAGTAGAGAGCGGGAGGGGGGAAGGAAGACCCAGTACTTC
>TRBD1|TRBV4-3|TRBJ2-2|.
CASSQDSFQGAGELFF
TGCGCCAGCAGCCAAGATAGTTTCCAGGGGGCCGGGGAGCTGTTTTTT
>.|TRBV7-9|TRBJ2-5|.
CASSLEAGLETQYF
TGTGCCAGCAGCTTAGAGGCGGGATTAGAGACCCAGTACTTC
>.|TRBV6-5|TRBJ2-7|.
CASSSLLLSSYEQYF
TGTGCCAGCAGTTCCCTCCTCCTAAGCTCCTACGAGCAGTACTTC